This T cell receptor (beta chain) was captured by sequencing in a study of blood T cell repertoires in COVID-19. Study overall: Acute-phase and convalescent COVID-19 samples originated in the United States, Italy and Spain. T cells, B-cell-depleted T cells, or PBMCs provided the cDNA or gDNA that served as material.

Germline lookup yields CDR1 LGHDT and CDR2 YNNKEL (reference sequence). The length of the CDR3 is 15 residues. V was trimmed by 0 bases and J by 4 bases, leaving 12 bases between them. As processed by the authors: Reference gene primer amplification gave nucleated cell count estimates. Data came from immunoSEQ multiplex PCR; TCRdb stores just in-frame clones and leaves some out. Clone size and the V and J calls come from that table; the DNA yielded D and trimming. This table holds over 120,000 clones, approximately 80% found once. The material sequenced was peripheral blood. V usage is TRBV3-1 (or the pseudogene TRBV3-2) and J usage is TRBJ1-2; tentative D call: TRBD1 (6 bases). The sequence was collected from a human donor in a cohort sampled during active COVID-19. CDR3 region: CASSQDQGGSYGYTF. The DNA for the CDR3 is TGTGCCAGCAGCCAAGATCAAGGGGGAAGCTATGGCTACACCTTC.